The present TCR beta chain was sequenced within a study of T cells in Graves' hyperthyroidism and ophthalmopathy. Study-wide findings and caveats: In blood, most of the thyroid clonotypes expanded above 0.001 were also present.

The ends were cut back, 0 bases at V and 4 bases at J, with 9 bases in the middle. The CDR3 loop spans 14 amino acids. Germline V lookup: CDR1 ENHRY, CDR2 SYGVKD. RNA transcripts yielded amplified TCR beta CDR3 regions. First-round RT-PCR targeting the TCR CDR3 was performed with the HTBI primer set. TCRdb analysed the multiplex PCR reads with MiXCR anew, one entry per CDR3 protein. The repertoire consists of hundreds of thousands of distinct CDR3 sequences, with around 39% occurring once and the leading ten covering roughly 8.3%. Graves' hyperthyroidism was deemed stable absent ophthalmopathy progression within 18 months. The study enrolled patients aged 18 to 65 with newly diagnosed hyperthyroidism of under 2 months' duration. This clonotype was detected many times. Its target is not known.

The receptor's source is a man in his late teens or twenties with Graves' hyperthyroidism. V usage is TRBV10-3 and J usage is TRBJ1-2, with D perhaps matching TRBD1 (5 bases). The specimen was blood. CDR3 nucleotides: TGTGCCATCAGTGAGTCGGGGGGAATCTATGGCTACACCTTC. Protein sequence: CAISESGGIYGYTF.